These 8 T cell receptor beta chains originate from one sample sequenced in a study of shared clonotypes between healthy human individuals. Produced via immunoSEQ multiplex PCR; TCRdb's table is partial and in-frame only. The table shows a few million clones, with 85% to 95% occurring only once. Sequencing was done on a sample of naive CD4+ T cells from PBMCs. This sample's subset: CD45RA+ positively selected. The receptors stem from a man aged 18 to 30 in good health. Some clones in this sample may be carry-over from other donors' samples.

The genes are TRBV5-1 and TRBJ2-5, with TRBD1 matching over 9 bases. The V gene's germline CDR1 is SGHRS and CDR2 YFSETQ. This CDR3 has 13 residues. Losses at the gene ends were 4 bases for V and 5 bases for J; bases not matched to a gene: 3. CDR3 coding DNA: TGCGCCAGCAGCCGGACAGGGGACGAGACCCAGTACTTC. It translates to CASSRTGDETQYF.

The chain recombines TRBV5-1 with TRBJ1-1; 7 bases fit TRBD1. The CDR3 spans 17 residues. Per the germline V gene, CDR1 is SGHRS and CDR2 is YFSETQ. V lost 1 base, J lost 6 bases, and 15 bases stayed unmatched. The DNA for the CDR3 is TGCGCCAGCAGCTTGTACCCTACCGGACAGGCGTCCCCTGAAGCTTTCTTT. This sequence encodes CASSLYPTGQASPEAFF.

This rearrangement joins TRBV19 to TRBJ2-1; 8 positions agree with TRBD1. CDR3 size: 16 residues. Looked up from germline, CDR1 is LNHDA and CDR2 is SQIVND (reference sequence). The V and J ends lost 5 bases and 3 bases, in that order; junction bases with no gene match: 9. CDR3 nucleotides: TGTGCCAGTAGTTCTCCCCGGGACAGGATCTACAATGAGCAGTTCTTC. Its protein product is CASSSPRDRIYNEQFF. Filled out from reference TRBV19 and TRBJ2-1, the complete variable domain reads DGGITQSPKYLFRKEGQNVTLSCEQNLNHDAMYWYRQDPGQGLRLIYYSQIVNDFQKGDIAEGYSVSREKKESFPLTVTSAQKNPTAFYLCASSSPRDRIYNEQFFGPGTRLTVL.

The chain has TRBV7-2 and TRBJ2-1; 16 bases align to TRBD2. This CDR3 has 16 residues. V lost 2 bases, J lost 8 bases, and 3 bases stayed unmatched. Germline V gene sequence: CDR1 SGHTA, CDR2 FQGNSA. The CDR3 loop is CASSLIGTSGRDEQFF. The DNA of the CDR3 is TGTGCCAGCAGCTTAATCGGGACTAGCGGGAGGGATGAGCAGTTCTTC.

The chain recombines TRBV7-3 with TRBJ2-1; 15 positions agree with TRBD2. V lost 1 base to trimming and J lost 6 bases; unmatched junction nucleotides: 4. The CDR3 loop spans 17 amino acids. Germline V CDR1 and CDR2: SGHTA, FQGTGA. CDR3 amino acids: CASSLRPGLAGGNEQFF. The CDR3 DNA is TGTGCCAGCAGCTTAAGGCCGGGACTAGCGGGAGGCAATGAGCAGTTCTTC.

The count of this clone is one. The sample contains more than one DNA sequence encoding this CDR3. The chain has TRBV19 and TRBJ1-5; D gene unclear. Germline V gene sequence: CDR1 LNHDA, CDR2 SQIVND (reference sequence). This CDR3 is 14 amino acids long. V gave up 5 bases and J gave up 2 bases, with 10 bases separating them. This chain's CDR3 is CASSRVGGNQPQHF. CDR3 DNA: TGTGCCAGTAGTCGGGTCGGTGGCAATCAGCCCCAGCATTTT. The full variable domain, with the rest looked up from reference TRBV19 and TRBJ1-5, is DGGITQSPKYLFRKEGQNVTLSCEQNLNHDAMYWYRQDPGQGLRLIYYSQIVNDFQKGDIAEGYSVSREKKESFPLTVTSAQKNPTAFYLCASSRVGGNQPQHFGDGTRLSIL.

This chain links TRBV11-2 with TRBJ2-7; the match to TRBD1 covers 8 bases. Per the germline V gene, CDR1 is SGHAT and CDR2 is FQNNGV. Trimming took 5 bases from V and 3 from J; bases not matched to a gene: 6. The CDR3 runs 14 residues. The CDR3 loop reads CASSLSTGGYEQYF. CDR3 coding DNA: TGTGCCAGCAGCCTCAGTACAGGGGGCTACGAGCAGTACTTC.

V and J are TRBV6-6 and TRBJ1-5; weak D call: TRBD1 (6 bases). This CDR3 contains 13 residues. Trimming removed 10 bases at V and 2 bases at J, with 12 bases between. Germline values: CDR1 MNHNY, CDR2 SVGAGI (reference sequence). CDR3 region: CATVRGGNQPQHF. For the CDR3, the DNA is TGTGCCACCGTCAGGGGTGGCAATCAGCCCCAGCATTTT.